A single sample gave rise to the 32 T cell receptor beta chains below, sequenced in a study of identical twins. One entry per CDR3 protein results from TCRdb running MiXCR on the 5' RACE reads. The data show some 1,600,000 distinct CDR3 sequences, with around 29% seen just once and about 0.25% held by the top ten. Input material: cord blood. The receptors originated from a newborn girl in good health.

V gene TRBV29-1 combines with J gene TRBJ2-5; D uncertain. Germline lookup yields CDR1 SQVTM and CDR2 ANQGSEA. The CDR3 is made up of 13 amino acids. V shed 7 bases and J shed 11 bases, with 23 bases lying between them. The CDR3 coding sequence is TGCAGCGCCAAAGTTAGCTCCTACAATGAGCAGTACTTC. Translated, it gives CSAKVSSYNEQYF.

The rearrangement links TRBV4-1 to TRBJ2-1; tentative D call: TRBD2 (6 bases). Trimming shortened V by 0 bases and J by 4 bases, and 19 bases separated the two germline ends. This CDR3 has 18 amino acids. Germline V gene data show CDR1 as MGHRA and CDR2 as YSYEKL. This CDR3 is CASSQEEGADGVYNEQFF. CDR3 DNA sequence: TGCGCCAGCAGCCAAGAGGAGGGCGCAGACGGAGTATACAATGAGCAGTTCTTC.

The chain carries TRBV28 and TRBJ2-3; 8 bases are a match to TRBD2. CDR1 is MDHEN and CDR2 is SYDVKM in the germline V gene. Unmatched junction bases numbered 13, after V lost 6 bases and J lost 5 bases. The CDR3 extends over 16 amino acids. DNA of the CDR3: TGTGCCAGCAGCCCCTCAGCGGGAGCCCTCCTAGATACGCAGTATTTT. Translating gives CASSPSAGALLDTQYF. The variable domain in full, completed from reference TRBV28 and TRBJ2-3, reads DVKVTQSSRYLVKRTGEKVFLECVQDMDHENMFWYRQDPGLGLRLIYFSYDVKMKEKGDIPEGYSVSREKKERFSLILESASTNQTSMYLCASSPSAGALLDTQYFGPGTRLTVL.

This clonotype has ten or more counts. The chain carries TRBV6-1 and TRBJ1-2; D unclear. CDR3 size: 13 residues. CDR1 and CDR2 (germline): MNHNS, SASEGT. V lost 2 bases to trimming and J lost 4 bases, with 8 bases between them. The CDR3 DNA sequence: TGTGCCAGCAGTGAAAGGTCCTTCTATGGCTACACCTTC. Translated, it gives CASSERSFYGYTF.

The V and J genes are TRBV6-1 and TRBJ1-6; 7 bases agree with TRBD1. V dropped 6 bases and J dropped 7; count of bases not matched to a gene: 12. The CDR3 covers 16 residues. Germline CDR1 is MNHNS and CDR2 is SASEGT. DNA for the CDR3: TGTGCCAGCAGAGAGACAGGGTCCGGCCCCAATTCACCCCTCCACTTT. This gives the protein CASRETGSGPNSPLHF.

This clonotype was counted only a few times. The gene calls are TRBV28 and TRBJ2-1; D is uncertain. The germline CDR1 and CDR2 sequences are MDHEN and SYDVKM. V gave up 4 bases and J gave up 0 bases, with 13 bases separating them. This CDR3 has 16 amino acids. The CDR3: CASSSPTESSYNEQFF. CDR3 sequence (DNA): TGTGCCAGCAGTTCCCCGACTGAGAGCTCCTACAATGAGCAGTTCTTC.

The chain is built from TRBV27 and TRBJ2-5; 7 bases align to TRBD2. Germline V gene data show CDR1 as MNHEY and CDR2 as SMNVEV (reference sequence). Losses at the gene ends were 3 bases for V and 11 bases for J; bases not matched to a gene: 12. The length of the CDR3 is 14 residues. CDR3 DNA: TGTGCCAGCAGTTTCCGGGACTACCTAAATGAGCAGTACTTC. Translation: CASSFRDYLNEQYF.

The chain carries TRBV20-1 and TRBJ2-1; TRBD2 might be the D (5 bases). This CDR3 contains 15 residues. CDR1 and CDR2 from the germline V gene are DFQATT and SNEGSKA (reference sequence). V shed 3 bases and J shed 5 bases, with 17 bases lying between them. The CDR3 nucleotides are TGCAGTGCTAGGGCCCTAGCCCTTAGGAACAATGAGCAGTTCTTC. It is translated as CSARALALRNNEQFF.

This clonotype was seen a single time. A much larger clone lies one base from this, so it may be a read error. The J gene is TRBJ1-2, the V gene TRBV25-1; a possible D gene is TRBD1 (6 bases). The CDR3 totals 17 residues. The germline V gene encodes CDR1 MGHDK and CDR2 SYGVNS. With 2 bases removed from V and 0 bases from J, the gap between germline ends came to 16 bases. The CDR3 region has the DNA TGTGCCAGCAGTGAACGGAGCGGTGAGGGGGCTAACTATGGCTACACCTTC. It is translated as CASSERSGEGANYGYTF.

This clonotype showed up many times. The chain uses TRBV29-1 and TRBJ2-7; D possibly corresponds to TRBD1 (6 bases). The CDR3 totals 12 residues. The ends were cut back, 4 bases at V and 1 base at J, with 8 bases in the middle. Per germline, CDR1 SQVTM and CDR2 ANQGSEA. CDR3: CSVADRSYEQYF. The DNA of the CDR3 is TGCAGCGTTGCGGACAGATCCTACGAGCAGTACTTC.

This clonotype was picked up many times. The J gene is TRBJ2-5, the V gene TRBV6-5; a possible D gene is TRBD1 (5 bases). Trimming removed 2 bases at V and 4 bases at J, with 8 bases between. CDR1 MNHEY and CDR2 SVGAGI come from the germline V gene. CDR3 size: 13 residues. The CDR3 nucleotides read TGTGCCAGCAGTTACGCCCAGGGAGAGACCCAGTACTTC. It encodes CASSYAQGETQYF.

This clonotype has more than one count but fewer than ten. The chain employs TRBV24-1 and TRBJ2-1; maybe TRBD2 (6 bases). CDR1 is KGHDR, CDR2 SFDVKD, per germline. The length of the CDR3 is 15 residues. Trimming took 2 bases from V and 3 from J, leaving 10 bases between them. Here the CDR3 reads CATSDSGGDYNEQFF. CDR3 bases: TGTGCCACCAGTGATTCTGGCGGGGACTACAATGAGCAGTTCTTC.

Remarks on this clonotype: Likely a read error: the CDR3 ends without its conserved phenylalanine or tryptophan. The J gene is TRBJ1-2, the V gene TRBV13; 11 nucleotides align to TRBD1. The germline gives CDR1 PRHDT, CDR2 FYEKMQ (reference sequence). V shed 5 bases, J shed 3 bases, and the junction held 5 bases outside the gene matches. The CDR3 runs 15 residues. CDR3 amino acids: CASSERDRGYYGYTV. CDR3 nucleotides: TGTGCCAGCAGCGAACGGGACAGGGGGTACTATGGCTACACCGTC.

This clonotype was seen a few times. The CDR3 DNA reads as TGTGCCAGCAGTCGTTTATCTAATAGCAATCAGCCCCAGCATTTT. Translation: CASSRLSNSNQPQHF. The chain links TRBV28 to TRBJ1-5, with D hard to call. Per germline, CDR1 MDHEN and CDR2 SYDVKM. This CDR3 comprises 15 residues. The V gene lost 5 bases and the J gene lost 0 bases, with 11 bases spanning the gap.

This clonotype showed up just a few times. V usage is TRBV6-6 and J usage is TRBJ2-7, with D perhaps TRBD1 (5 bases). Germline V gives CDR1 MNHNY, CDR2 SVGAGI (reference sequence). V was cut by 1 base and J by 0 bases, with 10 bases left in between. This CDR3 spans 15 amino acids. CDR3 loop: CASSYLKDNSYEQYF. For the CDR3, the DNA is TGTGCCAGCAGTTACTTAAAGGACAACTCCTACGAGCAGTACTTC.

This sequence joins TRBV7-2 and TRBJ2-6, with 8 bases aligning to TRBD2. The CDR3 has 19 amino acids. Germline-derived CDR1 and CDR2 are SGHTA and FQGNSA. V trimming: 5 bases; J trimming: 2 bases; junction bases outside the gene matches: 14. CDR3 sequence: CASSLLAGRLRTGANVLTF. DNA for the CDR3: TGTGCCAGCAGCCTCCTAGCGGGCCGCCTCCGCACTGGGGCCAACGTCCTGACTTTC.

The J gene is TRBJ1-4, the V gene TRBV10-2, with TRBD1 as a possible D gene (5 bases). Germline assignment: CDR1 WSHSY and CDR2 SAAADI. Trimming removed 3 bases at V and 13 bases at J, with 15 bases between. There are 13 residues in the CDR3. CDR3 sequence reads: CASSDLRGGVLFF. As DNA, the CDR3 is TGCGCCAGCAGTGATCTTCGGGGCGGTGTACTGTTTTTT.

The CDR3 coding sequence is TGTGCCAGCAGCCAAGCCGGGACAGGGGGAAAGAAGGAACTGTTTTTT. It codes for CASSQAGTGGKKELFF. J is TRBJ1-4 and V is TRBV3-1; 11 nucleotides line up with TRBD1. V lost 1 base and J lost 12; bases outside the gene matches: 10. The CDR3 runs 16 residues. Germline CDR1 is LGHDT and CDR2 is YNNKEL (reference sequence).

The rearrangement joins TRBV28 to TRBJ2-7, with 11 bases matching TRBD2. The CDR3 runs to 18 residues. V trimming: 6 bases; J trimming: 3 bases; junction bases outside the gene matches: 16. Germline V gene lookup returns CDR1 MDHEN and CDR2 SYDVKM. The CDR3 loop reads CASRPYSGRDYPRYEQYF. The CDR3 DNA is TGTGCCAGCAGACCCTATAGCGGGAGGGACTACCCCCGCTACGAGCAGTACTTC.

There are a few counts of this clonotype. The V and J genes are TRBV7-9 and TRBJ2-7; TRBD2 matches at 8 bases. With 1 base clipped from V and 1 base from J, the junction kept 6 bases outside the gene matches. Germline lookup yields CDR1 SEHNR and CDR2 FQNEAQ (reference sequence). The CDR3 loop spans 16 amino acids. In nucleotides, the CDR3 is TGTGCCAGCAGCTTAGGCGGGGGGATAGTTTCCTACGAGCAGTACTTC. It translates to CASSLGGGIVSYEQYF.

There are a few counts of this clonotype. The chain has TRBV4-1 and TRBJ1-2; D uncertain. The CDR3 is made up of 15 amino acids. The germline V and J ends were trimmed by 1 base and 3 bases, with 12 bases remaining between them. Germline CDR1 MGHRA, CDR2 YSYEKL. Here the CDR3 DNA reads TGCGCCAGCAGCCAAGGGGCCGTCGGGGACTATGGCTACACCTTC. It codes for CASSQGAVGDYGYTF.

V gene TRBV20-1 combines with J gene TRBJ2-3; no clear D gene. Germline CDR1 and CDR2: DFQATT and SNEGSKA (reference sequence). The CDR3 has 12 amino acids. Trimming removed 5 bases at V and 4 bases at J, with 10 bases between. The CDR3 sequence is CSAPKLPDTQYF. DNA for the CDR3: TGCAGTGCTCCTAAACTTCCAGATACGCAGTATTTT.

V is TRBV20-1 and J is TRBJ2-4, with 7 bases aligning to TRBD1. CDR1 is DFQATT and CDR2 is SNEGSKA in the germline V gene (reference sequence). The ends lost 6 bases at V and 4 bases at J; junction bases unmatched: 6. This CDR3 contains 13 residues. The CDR3 is CSAPDRTKNIQYF. CDR3 nucleotides: TGCAGTGCCCCGGACAGGACAAAAAACATTCAGTACTTC.

This chain joins TRBV6-5 and TRBJ1-2, with a possible D match to TRBD1 (6 bases). Deletions cut 0 bases from V and 4 bases from J, with 12 bases between. Germline assignment: CDR1 MNHEY and CDR2 SVGAGI. The CDR3 spans 15 residues. CDR3 bases: TGTGCCAGCAGTTACTCGGACAGCCCCCCCTATGGCTACACCTTC. Protein sequence: CASSYSDSPPYGYTF.

There are many counts of this clonotype. J is TRBJ1-4 and V is TRBV29-1, with TRBD1 as a possible D gene (5 bases). V was trimmed by 4 bases and J by 5 bases, leaving 11 bases between them. The CDR3 length is 13 residues. CDR1 SQVTM and CDR2 ANQGSEA come from the germline V gene. The CDR3: CSVAGRLNEKLFF. The CDR3 nucleotides read TGCAGCGTTGCGGGACGGTTAAATGAAAAACTGTTTTTT.

In this sample, this clonotype turned up a few times. The chain has TRBV7-2 and TRBJ2-1; D perhaps matches TRBD1 (6 bases). Deletions cut 2 bases from V and 6 bases from J, with 11 bases between. The germline V gene encodes CDR1 SGHTA and CDR2 FQGNSA. CDR3 length: 14 amino acids. The CDR3 DNA sequence: TGTGCCAGCAGCTTACCACAGGGACGCAATGAGCAGTTCTTC. This encodes CASSLPQGRNEQFF. Filled out from reference TRBV7-2 and TRBJ2-1, the complete variable domain reads GAGVSQSPSNKVTEKGKDVELRCDPISGHTALYWYRQSLGQGLEFLIYFQGNSAPDKSGLPSDRFSAERTGGSVSTLTIQRTQQEDSAVYLCASSLPQGRNEQFFGPGTRLTVL.

The V and J genes are TRBV28 and TRBJ1-2, with 9 bases fitting TRBD1. This CDR3 is 16 amino acids long. The germline V gene encodes CDR1 MDHEN and CDR2 SYDVKM. The V gene end was trimmed by 5 bases and the J gene end by 2 bases; junction bases not matched to a gene: 9. Here the CDR3 reads CASSPTAGTGNYGYTF. Here the CDR3 DNA reads TGTGCCAGCAGTCCCACGGCTGGGACAGGGAACTATGGCTACACCTTC.

The chain uses TRBV2 and TRBJ1-2, with 9 nucleotides matching TRBD1. The CDR3 length is 15 residues. V gave up 4 bases and J gave up 5 bases; unmatched junction bases: 8. Germline V gives CDR1 SNHLY, CDR2 FYNNEI. The CDR3: CASSGLNRGPYGYTF. DNA for the CDR3: TGTGCCAGCAGTGGCTTGAACAGGGGGCCTTATGGCTACACCTTC.

V and J are TRBV7-2 and TRBJ2-1, with 11 bases fitting TRBD2. This CDR3 region has 19 residues. After removal of 5 bases from V and 5 bases from J, the junction contained 17 bases not matched to a gene. CDR1 is SGHTA and CDR2 is FQGNSA in the germline V gene. CDR3 loop: CASSHPTSGDPLEDNEQFF. The CDR3 DNA follows: TGTGCCAGCAGCCACCCGACTAGCGGGGACCCCCTAGAGGACAATGAGCAGTTCTTC. Drawing the rest from reference TRBV7-2 and TRBJ2-1, the complete variable domain is GAGVSQSPSNKVTEKGKDVELRCDPISGHTALYWYRQSLGQGLEFLIYFQGNSAPDKSGLPSDRFSAERTGGSVSTLTIQRTQQEDSAVYLCASSHPTSGDPLEDNEQFFGPGTRLTVL.

This clonotype appeared once. The chain uses TRBV19 and TRBJ1-1, with 10 bases aligning to TRBD1. V lost 6 bases and J lost 0; bases outside the gene matches: 7. Germline V CDR1 and CDR2: LNHDA, SQIVND (reference sequence). The CDR3 sequence is 16 residues long. CDR3 sequence reads: CASSIPGQGLNTEAFF. The CDR3 nucleotides are TGTGCCAGTAGCATACCGGGACAGGGGCTGAACACTGAAGCTTTCTTT.

This clonotype has a single count. This chain uses TRBV7-2 with TRBJ2-3; TRBD2 matches at 9 bases. V dropped 6 bases and J dropped 5; count of bases not matched to a gene: 15. Germline V gives CDR1 SGHTA, CDR2 FQGNSA. The CDR3 consists of 17 residues. CDR3 sequence: CASRGAGGAYLGDTQYF. The CDR3 region has the DNA TGTGCCAGCAGAGGAGCGGGGGGCGCATATCTTGGAGATACGCAGTATTTT. Together with reference TRBV7-2 and TRBJ2-3, the CDR3 gives the full variable domain: GAGVSQSPSNKVTEKGKDVELRCDPISGHTALYWYRQSLGQGLEFLIYFQGNSAPDKSGLPSDRFSAERTGGSVSTLTIQRTQQEDSAVYLCASRGAGGAYLGDTQYFGPGTRLTVL.

This clonotype was observed a single time. This rearrangement joins TRBV5-1 to TRBJ2-2; the D gene is possibly TRBD1 (5 bases). Germline V gene sequence: CDR1 SGHRS, CDR2 YFSETQ. This CDR3 comprises 14 residues. V was shortened by 7 bases and J by 5 bases, with 15 bases between the two germline ends. The CDR3 nucleotides are TGCGCCAGCGCGGCACAGGCTGGAACCGGGGAGCTGTTTTTT. It codes for CASAAQAGTGELFF. The whole variable domain, remainder taken from reference TRBV5-1 and TRBJ2-2, is KAGVTQTPRYLIKTRGQQVTLSCSPISGHRSVSWYQQTPGQGLQFLFEYFSETQRNKGNFPGRFSGRQFSNSRSEMNVSTLELGDSALYLCASAAQAGTGELFFGEGSRLTVL.